What follows are 14 T cell receptor beta chains derived from one specimen sequenced in a study of blood T cell repertoires in COVID-19. The assay was immunoSEQ multiplex PCR, and TCRdb's table has in-frame clones only and misses some. The sample gives about 75,000 clones, around 84% of which show up once; around 22% is in the top ten. The sequencing input was peripheral blood. These receptors were taken from a woman in her forties or fifties with acute or convalescent COVID-19.

The chain employs TRBV19 and TRBJ2-1; D perhaps matches TRBD1 (5 bases). Germline V lookup: CDR1 LNHDA, CDR2 SQIVND (reference sequence). The CDR3 runs to 15 residues. The V end lost 7 bases, the J end lost 0 bases, and 13 bases lay between the germline ends. CDR3 region: CASTKYRSSYNEQFF. CDR3 in DNA: TGTGCCAGTACCAAGTACAGGAGCTCCTACAATGAGCAGTTCTTC.

The gene calls are TRBV10-1 and TRBJ2-7; D not certain. CDR1 and CDR2 from the germline V gene are WNHNN and SYGVQD (reference sequence). The CDR3 length is 17 residues. Between the trimmed V and J ends, which lost 0 bases and 3 bases, there was a span of 18 bases. CDR3 sequence reads: CASSESGSRVYIYEQYF. CDR3 DNA sequence: TGCGCCAGCAGTGAGTCGGGCAGTCGCGTCTACATCTACGAGCAGTACTTC.

The rearrangement uses TRBV28 and TRBJ2-5; 9 bases map to TRBD2. With V trimmed by 2 bases and J by 3 bases, 10 bases remained unmatched. The CDR3 is 17 residues long. The germline V gene has CDR1 MDHEN and CDR2 SYDVKM. The CDR3 nucleotides are TGTGCCAGCAGTTTAGGTCTGGGGCTAGCGGGAAAAGAGACCCAGTACTTC. It encodes CASSLGLGLAGKETQYF.

This clone was found once. The J gene is TRBJ1-5, the V gene TRBV6-1; D is unresolved. V was clipped by 1 base and J by 7 bases, with 8 bases between them. This CDR3 contains 13 residues. Germline V gives CDR1 MNHNS, CDR2 SASEGT. For the CDR3, the DNA is TGTGCCAGCAGTGAAGGGGCACAGCAGCCCCAGCATTTT. Residues: CASSEGAQQPQHF.

The rearrangement uses TRBV9 and TRBJ2-1, with D hard to call. There are 18 residues in the CDR3. The germline V gene encodes CDR1 SGDLS and CDR2 YYNGEE. Trimming left V 2 bases short and J 1 base short, with 19 bases between. This chain's CDR3 is CASSVGSLLHLSYNEQFF. The CDR3 DNA sequence: TGTGCCAGCAGCGTCGGGTCCCTCCTCCATCTGTCCTACAATGAGCAGTTCTTC.

This clone was recorded once. V is TRBV27 and J is TRBJ2-1; tentatively, D is TRBD2 (6 bases). Between the trimmed V and J ends, which lost 6 bases and 2 bases, there was a span of 11 bases. This CDR3 has 14 residues. Per germline, CDR1 MNHEY and CDR2 SMNVEV (reference sequence). The CDR3 sequence: CASSLSGAYNEQFF. CDR3 DNA: TGTGCCAGCAGCCTTAGCGGAGCCTACAATGAGCAGTTCTTC.

In regard to this clone: An end of the junction differs from the germline gene, which may be a read error. The chain has TRBV6-1 and TRBJ2-5; the D gene is possibly TRBD2 (5 bases). This CDR3 comprises 12 residues. The germline gives CDR1 MNHNS, CDR2 SASEGT. CDR3 loop: CASREGRETQYF. CDR3 in DNA: TGTGCCAGCAGAGAAGGGAGAGAGACCCAGTACTTC.

This chain connects TRBV12-3 or TRBV12-4 to TRBJ2-7; TRBD2 matches at 7 bases. J lost 7 bases, V lost 8 bases, and 8 bases had no gene match. The CDR3 is made up of 12 amino acids. The DNA for the CDR3 is TGTGCCAGCCACGGGGGGTCGGGGGAGCAGTACTTC. Encoded protein: CASHGGSGEQYF.

The chain joins TRBV27 to TRBJ1-1, with 7 bases aligning to TRBD1. CDR1 is MNHEY, CDR2 SMNVEV, per germline (reference sequence). The CDR3 runs 16 residues. The junction had 11 bases not matched to a gene; V was cut back by 3 bases and J by 4 bases. The CDR3: CASSFRATGLGTEAFF. The DNA for the CDR3 is TGTGCCAGCAGTTTCCGGGCGACAGGGTTGGGCACTGAAGCTTTCTTT.

J is TRBJ2-7 and V is TRBV2; possibly TRBD1 for D (6 bases). Deletions cut 6 bases from V and 0 bases from J, with 21 bases between. In germline, CDR1 is SNHLY, CDR2 FYNNEI. The CDR3 loop spans 17 amino acids. CDR3 bases: TGTGCCAGCAGACCCACCGTTGGACAGACCCTCTCCTACGAGCAGTACTTC. Amino acid sequence: CASRPTVGQTLSYEQYF.

A word on this clone: Other DNA variants within this sample encode the same CDR3. V gene TRBV30 combines with J gene TRBJ1-1; D is perhaps TRBD1 (5 bases). Germline V lookup: CDR1 GTSNPN, CDR2 SVGIG (reference sequence). The CDR3 extends over 12 amino acids. V lost 4 bases to trimming and J lost 4 bases, with 10 bases between them. This CDR3 reads CAWKDRGTEAFF. CDR3 bases: TGTGCCTGGAAAGATAGGGGCACTGAAGCTTTCTTT.

V and J are TRBV27 and TRBJ2-5, with 7 nucleotides matching TRBD2. Germline V gives CDR1 MNHEY, CDR2 SMNVEV (reference sequence). The junction had 9 bases not matched to a gene; V was cut back by 3 bases and J by 5 bases. This CDR3 contains 15 residues. CDR3 protein: CASSFNLGGRETQYF. CDR3 sequence (DNA): TGTGCCAGCAGTTTCAATCTGGGAGGGAGGGAGACCCAGTACTTC.

V usage is TRBV5-1 and J usage is TRBJ2-3; 8 bases align to TRBD2. V shed 7 bases, J shed 3 bases, and the junction held 10 bases outside the gene matches. The CDR3 is 15 residues long. The germline V gene has CDR1 SGHRS and CDR2 YFSETQ. The CDR3 region is CASRHFREGTDTQYF. CDR3 nucleotide sequence: TGCGCCAGCCGTCACTTCCGGGAGGGGACAGATACGCAGTATTTT.

The chain combines TRBV27 with TRBJ1-1; D may be TRBD1 (6 bases). This CDR3 comprises 13 residues. Germline values: CDR1 MNHEY, CDR2 SMNVEV (reference sequence). V dropped 6 bases and J dropped 6 bases, with 14 bases sitting between them. The CDR3 sequence is CASRQTGSPEAFF. The CDR3 region has the DNA TGTGCCAGCAGACAGACAGGATCACCTGAAGCTTTCTTT.